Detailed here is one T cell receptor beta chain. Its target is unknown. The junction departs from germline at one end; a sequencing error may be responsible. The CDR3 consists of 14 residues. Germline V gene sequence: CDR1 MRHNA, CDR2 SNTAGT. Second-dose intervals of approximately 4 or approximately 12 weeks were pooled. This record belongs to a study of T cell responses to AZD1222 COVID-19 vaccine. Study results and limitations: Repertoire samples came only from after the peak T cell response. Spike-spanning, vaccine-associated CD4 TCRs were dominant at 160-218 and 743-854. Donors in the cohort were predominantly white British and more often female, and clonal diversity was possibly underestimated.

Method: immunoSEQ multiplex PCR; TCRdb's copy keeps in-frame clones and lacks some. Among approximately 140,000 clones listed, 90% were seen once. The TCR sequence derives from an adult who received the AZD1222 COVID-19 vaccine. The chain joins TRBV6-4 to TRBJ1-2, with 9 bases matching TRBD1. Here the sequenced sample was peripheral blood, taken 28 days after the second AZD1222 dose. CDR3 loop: CASSLVEGQGAKNF. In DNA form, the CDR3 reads TGTGCCAGCAGTCTAGTTGAGGGACAGGGCGCTAAAAACTTC.